This TCR beta chain was obtained from a study of immune heterogeneity within non-small cell lung tumors. Findings and limits, study-wide: Significant yet moderate, the positive correlation between local T-cell clonality and local tumor mutational burden reached an R of approximately 0.3. Individual patients showed largely nonoverlapping sets of high-frequency T-cell receptor beta clonotypes.

With 600 ng used per sample, the template was genomic DNA from bulk tumor. Widely spaced biopsies, several per primary tumor, were obtained at surgery. The study cohort was described as untreated, and its members had newly diagnosed non-small cell lung cancer. They went on to have curative surgery. Samples were obtained from newly diagnosed non-small cell lung cancer patients who were having surgery with curative intent. Amplification of TCR beta CDR3 was performed by multiplex PCR with 32 V and 13 J primers. TCRdb re-analysed the multiplex PCR reads in MiXCR, keeping a single row per CDR3 protein. The table shows 1,300 or so distinct CDR3 sequences, with around 29% occurring only once. Germline V gives CDR1 SEHNR, CDR2 FQNEAQ (reference sequence). Trimming stripped 4 bases from V and 6 bases from J, with 10 bases between. The length of the CDR3 is 13 residues. Of note for this clonotype: Its antigen is currently unknown.

The sample taken for sequencing was lung tumor tissue. The receptor was isolated from a man aged 55 to 70 with non-small cell lung cancer. The chain employs TRBV7-9 and TRBJ2-1, with D unclear. The CDR3 sequence: CASSSLQRNEQFF. The CDR3 DNA sequence: TGTGCCAGCAGCTCCCTTCAGCGCAATGAGCAGTTCTTC.